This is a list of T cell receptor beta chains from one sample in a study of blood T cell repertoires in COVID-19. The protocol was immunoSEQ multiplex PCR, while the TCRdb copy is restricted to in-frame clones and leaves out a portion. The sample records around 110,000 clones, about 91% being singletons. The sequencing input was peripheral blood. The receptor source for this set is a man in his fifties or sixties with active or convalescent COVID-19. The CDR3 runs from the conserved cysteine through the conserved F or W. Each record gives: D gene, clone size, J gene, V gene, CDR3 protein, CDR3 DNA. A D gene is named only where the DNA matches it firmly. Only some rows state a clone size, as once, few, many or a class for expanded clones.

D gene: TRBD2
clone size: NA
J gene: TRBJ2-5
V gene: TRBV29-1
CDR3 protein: CSVRDLREGKTQYF
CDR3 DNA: TGCAGCGTCCGAGACCTCAGGGAGGGAAAGACCCAGTACTTC

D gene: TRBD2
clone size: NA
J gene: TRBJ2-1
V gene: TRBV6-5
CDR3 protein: CASTLAGGVGDEQFF
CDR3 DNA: TGTGCCAGCACCCTAGCGGGAGGAGTAGGTGATGAGCAGTTCTTC

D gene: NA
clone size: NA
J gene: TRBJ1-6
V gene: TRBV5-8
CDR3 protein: CASSLRLGKSGSTYNSPLHF
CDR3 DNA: TGTGCCAGCAGCCTCCGGTTGGGGAAAAGCGGGTCGACCTATAATTCACCCCTCCACTTT

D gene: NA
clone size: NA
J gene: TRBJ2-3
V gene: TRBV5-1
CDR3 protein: CASSLGGLTSTDTQYF
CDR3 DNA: TGCGCCAGCAGCTTGGGGGGACTGACCAGCACAGATACGCAGTATTTT

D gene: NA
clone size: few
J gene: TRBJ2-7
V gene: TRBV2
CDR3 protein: CASSGVGELEQYF
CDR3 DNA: TGTGCCAGCAGTGGAGTGGGAGAGCTCGAGCAGTACTTC

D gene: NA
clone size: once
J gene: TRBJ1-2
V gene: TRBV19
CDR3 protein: CASSIDPTNYGYTF
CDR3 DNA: TGTGCCAGTAGTATAGATCCCACTAACTATGGCTACACCTTC

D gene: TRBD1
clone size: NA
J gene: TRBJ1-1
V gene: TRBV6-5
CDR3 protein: CASRTTGFAEAFF
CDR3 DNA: TGTGCCAGCAGAACGACAGGGTTCGCTGAAGCTTTCTTT

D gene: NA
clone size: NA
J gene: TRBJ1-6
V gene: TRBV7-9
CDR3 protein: CASSPGGSPLHF
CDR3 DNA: TGTGCCAGCAGCCCCGGGGGTTCACCCCTCCACTTT

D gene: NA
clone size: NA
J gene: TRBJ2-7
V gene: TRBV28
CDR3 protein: CASSYYSYEQYF
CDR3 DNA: TGTGCCAGCAGCTACTATTCCTACGAGCAGTACTTC

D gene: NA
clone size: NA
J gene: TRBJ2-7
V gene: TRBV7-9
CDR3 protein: CASSLDSRYEQYF
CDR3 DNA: TGTGCCAGCAGCTTAGACAGTCGGTACGAGCAGTACTTC

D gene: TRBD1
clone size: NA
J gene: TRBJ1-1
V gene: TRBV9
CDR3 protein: CASSEDPDRENTEAFF
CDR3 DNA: TGTGCCAGCAGCGAGGACCCAGACAGGGAGAACACTGAAGCTTTCTTT

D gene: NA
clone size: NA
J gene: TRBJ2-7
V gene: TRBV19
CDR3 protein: CASSRGLAKTYEQYF
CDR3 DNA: TGTGCCAGTAGTAGGGGACTCGCCAAAACCTACGAGCAGTACTTC

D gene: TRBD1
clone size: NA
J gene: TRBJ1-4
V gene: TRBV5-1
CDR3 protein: CASSWTDRGEKLFF
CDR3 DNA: TGCGCCAGCAGCTGGACGGACAGGGGTGAAAAACTGTTTTTT

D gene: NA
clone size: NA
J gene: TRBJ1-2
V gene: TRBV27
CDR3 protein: CASSGPGTNYGYTF
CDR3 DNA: TGTGCCAGCAGTGGCCCAGGAACGAACTATGGCTACACCTTC

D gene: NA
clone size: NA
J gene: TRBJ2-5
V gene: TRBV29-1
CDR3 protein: CSVELGRRDKETQYF
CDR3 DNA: TGCAGCGTTGAATTGGGGCGACGGGACAAAGAGACCCAGTACTTC

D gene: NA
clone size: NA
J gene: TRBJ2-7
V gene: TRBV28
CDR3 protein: CATGAVYEQYF
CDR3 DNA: TGTGCCACTGGGGCGGTCTACGAGCAGTACTTC

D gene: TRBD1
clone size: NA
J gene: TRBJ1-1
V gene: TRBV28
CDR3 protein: CASRNTGGTEAFF
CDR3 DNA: TGTGCCAGCAGAAATACAGGGGGCACTGAAGCTTTCTTT

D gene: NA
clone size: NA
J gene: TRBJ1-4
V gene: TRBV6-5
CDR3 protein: CASRNNRAGGEKLFF
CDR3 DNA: TGTGCCAGCAGAAACAACAGGGCTGGGGGTGAAAAACTGTTTTTT

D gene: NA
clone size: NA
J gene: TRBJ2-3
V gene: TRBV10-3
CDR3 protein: CAISVGSVDTQYF
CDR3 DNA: TGTGCCATCAGCGTCGGGTCCGTCGATACGCAGTATTTT

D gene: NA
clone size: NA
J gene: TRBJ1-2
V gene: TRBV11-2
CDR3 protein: CASSLDGQIYTF
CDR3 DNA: TGTGCCAGCAGCTTAGATGGACAGATCTACACCTTC

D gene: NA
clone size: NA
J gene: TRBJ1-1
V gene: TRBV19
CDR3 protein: CASSMNAGVSTEAFF
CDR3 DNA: TGTGCCAGTAGTATGAACGCAGGGGTAAGCACTGAAGCTTTCTTT

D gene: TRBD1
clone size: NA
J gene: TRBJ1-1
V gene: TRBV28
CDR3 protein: CASSWTGKVGEAFF
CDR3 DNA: TGTGCCAGCAGTTGGACAGGGAAGGTGGGTGAAGCTTTCTTT

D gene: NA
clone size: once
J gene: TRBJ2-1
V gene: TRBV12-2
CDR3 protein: CASRFGGLAGRNEQFF
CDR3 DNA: TGTGCAAGTCGCTTTGGGGGACTAGCGGGAAGGAATGAGCAGTTCTTC

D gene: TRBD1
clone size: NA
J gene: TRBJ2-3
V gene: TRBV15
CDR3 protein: CATSGQSGTGADTQYF
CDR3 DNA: TGTGCCACCAGCGGACAATCCGGGACAGGAGCAGATACGCAGTATTTT

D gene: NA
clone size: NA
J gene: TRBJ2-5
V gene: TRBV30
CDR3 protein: CAWSAGGARETQYF
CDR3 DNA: TGTGCCTGGAGTGCTGGGGGGGCCCGGGAGACCCAGTACTTC

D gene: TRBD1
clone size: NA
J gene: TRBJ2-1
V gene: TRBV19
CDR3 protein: CASSRDSFSYNEQFF
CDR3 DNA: TGTGCCAGTAGCAGGGACAGCTTCTCCTACAATGAGCAGTTCTTC

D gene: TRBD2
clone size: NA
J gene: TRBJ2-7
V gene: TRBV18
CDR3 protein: CASSPLAGSYEQYF
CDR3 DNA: TGTGCCAGCTCACCACTAGCGGGGAGCTACGAGCAGTACTTC

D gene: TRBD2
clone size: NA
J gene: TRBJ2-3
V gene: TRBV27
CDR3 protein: CASSLTLAGGTDTQYF
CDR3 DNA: TGTGCCAGCAGTTTAACTCTAGCGGGAGGTACAGATACGCAGTATTTT